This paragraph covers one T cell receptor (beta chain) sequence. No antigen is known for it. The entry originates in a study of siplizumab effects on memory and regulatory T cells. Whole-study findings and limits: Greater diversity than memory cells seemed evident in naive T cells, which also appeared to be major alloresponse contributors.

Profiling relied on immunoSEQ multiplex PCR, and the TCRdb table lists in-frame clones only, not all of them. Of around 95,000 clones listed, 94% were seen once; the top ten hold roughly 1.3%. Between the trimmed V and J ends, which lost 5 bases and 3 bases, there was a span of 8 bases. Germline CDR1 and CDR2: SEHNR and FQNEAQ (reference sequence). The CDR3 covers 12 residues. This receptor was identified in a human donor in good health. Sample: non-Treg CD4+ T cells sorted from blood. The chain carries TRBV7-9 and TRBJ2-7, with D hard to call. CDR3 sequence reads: CASSRTGYEQYF. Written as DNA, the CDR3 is TGTGCCAGCAGCCGAACGGGCTACGAGCAGTACTTC.